A single sample gave rise to the 16 T cell receptor beta chains below, sequenced in a study of cytomegalovirus exposure and HLA in healthy donors. A multiplex PCR was run with 60 Vbeta primers and 13 Jbeta primers. The data were produced by immunoSEQ multiplex PCR, yet TCRdb's version contains in-frame clones alone and is incomplete. The sample has approximately 120,000 clones, over 65% seen once; the top ten hold roughly 11%. Sequenced: PBMCs. These receptors originate from a young man in good health and CMV-seropositive.

The chain couples TRBV5-3 to TRBJ1-5; 7 bases align to TRBD1. TRBV5-3 has ORF status, its function being uncertain. The CDR3 sequence is 16 residues long. The trim removed 4 bases at V and 1 base at J, leaving 8 bases unmatched. The CDR3 bases are TGTGCCAGAAGCGAGGCAGGGGGTCTGAGCAATCAGCCCCAGCATTTT. Translating it yields CARSEAGGLSNQPQHF.

The chain has TRBV28 and TRBJ2-7, with 7 bases fitting TRBD1. Per the germline V gene, CDR1 is MDHEN and CDR2 is SYDVKM. The J segment lost 5 bases and the V segment lost 8 bases, leaving 12 bases of the junction unmatched. This CDR3 region has 14 residues. CDR3 in DNA: TGTGCCAGCGTGGGGTCAAGGGACAGTAACGAGCAGTACTTC. This encodes CASVGSRDSNEQYF.

This chain links TRBV28 with TRBJ2-5; D might be TRBD1 (5 bases). In germline, CDR1 is MDHEN, CDR2 SYDVKM. There are 14 residues in the CDR3. V shed 4 bases and J shed 5 bases, with 14 bases lying between them. The CDR3 DNA follows: TGTGCCAGCAGTTCACAGGCTTTTGGGGAGACCCAGTACTTC. It codes for CASSSQAFGETQYF.

The chain links TRBV10-3 to TRBJ2-5; no clear D gene. The CDR3 consists of 13 residues. Germline V gene data show CDR1 as ENHRY and CDR2 as SYGVKD. Trimming pared 6 bases from V and 5 bases from J, leaving 13 bases between. CDR3 DNA sequence: TGTGCCATCAGAGACCAAAGGCGGGAGACCCAGTACTTC. Protein product: CAIRDQRRETQYF.

The chain uses TRBV15 and TRBJ1-2; TRBD1 agrees at 11 bases. J lost 6 bases, V lost 3 bases, and 3 bases had no gene match. Germline CDR1 LNHNV, CDR2 YYDKDF (reference sequence). CDR3 length: 14 residues. CDR3 region: CATSRDRGPDGYTF. For the CDR3, the DNA is TGTGCCACCAGCAGGGACAGGGGGCCGGATGGCTACACCTTC. Using reference TRBV15 and TRBJ1-2 for the parts outside the CDR3, the full variable domain is DAMVIQNPRYQVTQFGKPVTLSCSQTLNHNVMYWYQQKSSQAPKLLFHYYDKDFNNEADTPDNFQSRRPNTSFCFLDIRSPGLGDTAMYLCATSRDRGPDGYTFGSGTRLTVV.

The chain has TRBV2 and TRBJ1-5, with D possibly being TRBD1 (6 bases). Germline CDR1 and CDR2: SNHLY and FYNNEI. Trimming left V 3 bases short and J 0 bases short, with 15 bases between. The CDR3 consists of 17 residues. DNA for the CDR3: TGTGCCAGCAGTGAGGTACGGGACACCGATAGCAATCAGCCCCAGCATTTT. Protein sequence: CASSEVRDTDSNQPQHF.

The V and J genes are TRBV28 and TRBJ1-5, with a tentative D call TRBD1 (6 bases). The CDR3 consists of 17 residues. Germline V gene sequence: CDR1 MDHEN, CDR2 SYDVKM. V was pared by 2 bases and J by 1 base, with 15 bases between. Here the CDR3 reads CASSLPGGGLSNQPQHF. Written as DNA, the CDR3 is TGTGCCAGCAGTTTACCCGGCGGGGGGCTGAGCAATCAGCCCCAGCATTTT.

This chain's CDR3 is CASSDFGNNEQFF. CDR3 sequence (DNA): TGTGCCAGCAGTGATTTCGGGAACAATGAGCAGTTCTTC. This rearrangement joins TRBV27 to TRBJ2-1; tentatively, D is TRBD2 (5 bases). Trimming left V 5 bases short and J 5 bases short, with 10 bases between. This CDR3 is 13 amino acids long. CDR1 and CDR2 from the germline V gene are MNHEY and SMNVEV (reference sequence).

The rearrangement uses TRBV4-1 and TRBJ2-7; tentative D call: TRBD1 (6 bases). Germline V CDR1 and CDR2: MGHRA, YSYEKL. V gave up 4 bases and J gave up 5 bases, with 24 bases separating them. The CDR3 runs to 17 residues. CDR3 loop: CASSLNPRSGWGHEQYF. In DNA form, the CDR3 reads TGCGCCAGCAGCCTCAACCCCCGGAGTGGTTGGGGGCACGAGCAGTACTTC.

This clone was observed a few times. The chain is built from TRBV5-6 and TRBJ1-6; no reliable D call. The CDR3 consists of 14 residues. Trimming took 0 bases from V and 10 from J, leaving 11 bases between them. Germline CDR1 SGHDT, CDR2 YYEEEE. The CDR3 spells CASSLDGGRSPLHF. CDR3 nucleotides: TGTGCCAGCAGCTTGGATGGCGGGCGCTCACCCCTCCACTTT.

The chain links TRBV18 to TRBJ2-7, with 8 positions matching TRBD1. Per germline, CDR1 KGHSH and CDR2 LQKENI. The V segment lost 3 bases and the J segment 5 bases; nucleotides outside the gene matches: 6. This CDR3 comprises 14 residues. The CDR3 DNA reads TGTGCCAGCTCACCCGGACAGGGCGCCGACGAGCAGTACTTC. Translated: CASSPGQGADEQYF.

V is TRBV5-1 and J is TRBJ2-1, with D perhaps matching TRBD2 (6 bases). The CDR3 has 11 residues. Germline V CDR1 and CDR2: SGHRS, YFSETQ. The germline V and J ends were trimmed by 1 base and 10 bases, with 6 bases remaining between them. The CDR3 reads CASSLSGEQFF. The CDR3 bases are TGCGCCAGCAGCTTGAGCGGGGAGCAGTTCTTC.

This clone came up once. This CDR3 is CASSRLAGGSYEQYF. As DNA, the CDR3 is TGTGCCAGCAGCCGACTAGCGGGAGGGTCCTACGAGCAGTACTTC. The chain uses TRBV11-2 and TRBJ2-7, with 14 bases identical to TRBD2. The CDR3 extends over 15 amino acids. V shed 5 bases, J shed 1 base, and the junction held 1 base outside the gene matches. Germline CDR1 SGHAT, CDR2 FQNNGV.

This chain joins TRBV7-9 and TRBJ1-2, with 7 bases that match TRBD1. The CDR3 loop spans 13 amino acids. The germline CDR1 and CDR2 sequences are SEHNR and FQNEAQ (reference sequence). The ends lost 5 bases at V and 5 bases at J; junction bases unmatched: 5. The CDR3 DNA is TGTGCCAGCAGCCCGACAGGGAGGTATGGCTACACCTTC. It codes for CASSPTGRYGYTF.

The chain uses TRBV4-3 and TRBJ2-1; D is possibly TRBD2 (5 bases). Germline V gene data show CDR1 as LGHNA and CDR2 as YSLEER. This CDR3 spans 15 amino acids. V lost 5 bases, J lost 5 bases, and 16 bases lay in between. The CDR3 spells CASSSGERANNEQFF. The CDR3 DNA follows: TGCGCCAGCAGCTCTGGGGAGCGAGCTAACAATGAGCAGTTCTTC.

This chain connects TRBV5-5 to TRBJ2-7; D is possibly TRBD2 (6 bases). Trimming removed 4 bases at V and 4 bases at J, with 18 bases between. CDR1 is SGHKS and CDR2 is YYEKEE in the germline V gene (reference sequence). The CDR3 has 15 residues. In DNA form, the CDR3 reads TGTGCCAGCAGCCAGAATCGGGAGACTCGTTACGAGCAGTACTTC. Protein: CASSQNRETRYEQYF.